Here is one TCR beta chain with its context. Its antigen is unidentified. The data are from a study of cytomegalovirus exposure and HLA in healthy donors. The wider study: From 150 million to 200 million T cells, an earlier analysis saw 90 million to 130 million unique TCR beta sequences. Study-wide results and caveats: Rare TCR sequences dominated, though some public TCRs recurred in many donors. A later analysis linked 15,000 to 20,000 TCR beta sequences to HLA alleles at 0.05 false discovery rate. In an earlier analysis, in under 700 donors, most V segments appeared productive either ~90% or ~30% of the time.

Primers for the PCR totalled 60 Vbeta and 13 Jbeta. TCRdb's table, derived via immunoSEQ multiplex PCR, lists solely in-frame clones and lacks some. Among 90,000 or so clones listed, under 85% were seen once. J lost 4 bases, V lost 0 bases, and 9 bases had no gene match. This CDR3 has 18 amino acids. The germline V gene encodes CDR1 LGHNA and CDR2 YNFKEQ. The chain is built from TRBV4-2 and TRBJ2-2; 9 bases are a match to TRBD2. The sequence was obtained from a boy younger than 18 in good health and CMV-seronegative. The sample consisted of PBMCs. The CDR3 bases are TGTGCCAGCAGCCAAGAGATCGCGGGGGGGCTTCTCACCGGGGAGCTGTTTTTT. This translates into CASSQEIAGGLLTGELFF.